The 27 T cell receptor beta chains below were found in one sample sequenced in a study of blood T cell repertoires in COVID-19. Data came from immunoSEQ multiplex PCR; TCRdb stores just in-frame clones and leaves some out. The sample lists some 350,000 clones, around 84% occurring once. Input material: peripheral blood. The receptors shown here come from a human donor in a cohort sampled during active COVID-19.

The chain recombines TRBV5-1 with TRBJ1-4; unclear D gene. Germline V gene data show CDR1 as SGHRS and CDR2 as YFSETQ. The CDR3 totals 16 residues. Trimming shortened V by 0 bases and J by 3 bases, and 12 bases separated the two germline ends. The CDR3 DNA is TGCGCCAGCAGCTTGGAGGTCGGCAGGTCTAATGAAAAACTGTTTTTT. Its protein product is CASSLEVGRSNEKLFF.

The chain has TRBV7-2 and TRBJ1-4; 7 bases line up with TRBD1. The junction had 5 bases not matched to a gene; V was cut back by 5 bases and J by 2 bases. The CDR3 has 15 residues. Looked up from germline, CDR1 is SGHTA and CDR2 is FQGNSA. This CDR3 reads CASSPQTGTNEKLFF. In nucleotides, the CDR3 is TGTGCCAGCAGCCCACAGACAGGGACTAATGAAAAACTGTTTTTT.

On this clone itself: Other DNA sequences in the same sample also yield this CDR3. This chain joins TRBV9 and TRBJ2-7, with TRBD2 matching over 8 bases. The J segment lost 0 bases and the V segment lost 0 bases, leaving 2 bases of the junction unmatched. The germline CDR1 and CDR2 sequences are SGDLS and YYNGEE. The CDR3 is made up of 15 amino acids. Written as DNA, the CDR3 is TGTGCCAGCAGCGTAGGGGCGGGGGGCTCCTACGAGCAGTACTTC. Its protein is CASSVGAGGSYEQYF.

In this sample, this clone turned up a few times. The chain employs TRBV28 and TRBJ1-1; 8 bases match TRBD1. This CDR3 region has 17 residues. Germline V CDR1 and CDR2: MDHEN, SYDVKM. V shed 5 bases, J shed 0 bases, and the junction held 11 bases outside the gene matches. The CDR3 coding sequence is TGTGCCAGCAGTCCCCATAAGGGGACAGGACTGAACACTGAAGCTTTCTTT. Amino acids: CASSPHKGTGLNTEAFF.

V gene TRBV7-9 combines with J gene TRBJ1-2; 8 bases align to TRBD1. Trimming removed 5 bases from V and 4 bases from J; junction bases left unmatched: 3. The CDR3 runs to 13 residues. Germline V gives CDR1 SEHNR, CDR2 FQNEAQ (reference sequence). DNA for the CDR3: TGTGCCAGCAGCGAGGACAGGGCCTATGGCTACACCTTC. Its protein is CASSEDRAYGYTF.

V usage is TRBV29-1 and J usage is TRBJ2-3, with D perhaps matching TRBD2 (6 bases). Trimming removed 4 bases from V and 4 bases from J, with 21 bases in between. From germline, CDR1 is SQVTM and CDR2 ANQGSEA. The CDR3 is 16 amino acids. The CDR3 reads CSVAITGLSGADTQYF. In DNA, the CDR3 is TGCAGCGTTGCGATAACGGGACTCTCTGGGGCAGATACGCAGTATTTT.

The chain uses TRBV4-2 and TRBJ1-2, with TRBD1 identical over 9 bases. Per the germline V gene, CDR1 is LGHNA and CDR2 is YNFKEQ. There are 15 residues in the CDR3. J lost 6 bases, V lost 0 bases, and 5 bases had no gene match. DNA for the CDR3: TGTGCCAGCAGCCAAGATTTGGGACAGGGACATGGCTACACCTTC. This gives the protein CASSQDLGQGHGYTF.

The gene calls are TRBV29-1 and TRBJ2-1; 7 bases are a match to TRBD1. Trimming cost V 4 bases and J 2 bases; bases outside gene matches: 2. Germline V gene sequence: CDR1 SQVTM, CDR2 ANQGSEA. The CDR3 spans 13 residues. The CDR3 protein is CSVGQGTYNEQFF. The CDR3 nucleotides read TGCAGCGTTGGACAGGGAACCTACAATGAGCAGTTCTTC.

This clone was detected once. J is TRBJ2-7 and V is TRBV5-6; maybe TRBD2 (6 bases). Germline CDR1 and CDR2: SGHDT and YYEEEE. The CDR3 covers 14 residues. The V and J ends lost 4 bases and 2 bases respectively, with 13 bases between them. The chain's CDR3 is CASSVGTYAYEQYF. The CDR3 DNA reads as TGTGCCAGCAGCGTCGGGACTTACGCCTACGAGCAGTACTTC.

The V call is TRBV23-1, the J call TRBJ1-1; 10 bases align to TRBD1. TRBV23-1 is labeled an ORF, and its function is uncertain. The J segment lost 8 bases and the V segment lost 6 bases, leaving 15 bases of the junction unmatched. There are 16 residues in the CDR3. In nucleotides, the CDR3 is TGCGCCAGCAGCCCTTACCGACAGGGGGCGGTTTTCGAAGCTTTCTTT. Residues: CASSPYRQGAVFEAFF.

This sequence joins TRBV28 and TRBJ1-1; 8 bases are shared with TRBD1. Per the germline V gene, CDR1 is MDHEN and CDR2 is SYDVKM. The CDR3 contains 15 residues. J was trimmed by 5 bases and V by 6 bases; bases with no gene match: 11. DNA of the CDR3: TGTGCCAGCAGATCTCGGACAGGGAGGTGGACTGAAGCTTTCTTT. This sequence encodes CASRSRTGRWTEAFF.

The chain carries TRBV18 and TRBJ1-3, with a tentative D call TRBD1 (5 bases). Trimming took off 3 bases at V and 0 bases at J, with 21 bases between the two ends. This CDR3 has 19 amino acids. Germline V lookup: CDR1 KGHSH, CDR2 LQKENI. The CDR3 loop is CASSPWTPTTPYSGNTIYF. Written as DNA, the CDR3 is TGTGCCAGCTCACCCTGGACACCCACCACCCCCTACTCTGGAAACACCATATATTTT.

The J gene is TRBJ1-2, the V gene TRBV6-1, with 7 bases lining up with TRBD1. The V and J ends lost 1 base and 4 bases, in that order; junction bases with no gene match: 6. Looked up from germline, CDR1 is MNHNS and CDR2 is SASEGT. This CDR3 is 15 amino acids long. Written as DNA, the CDR3 is TGTGCCAGCAGTGAAGAATCGACAGGGATCTATGGCTACACCTTC. Its translation: CASSEESTGIYGYTF.

The rearrangement uses TRBV7-2 and TRBJ2-6; D is unresolved. The CDR3 is 17 amino acids. Germline CDR1 reads SGHTA; CDR2 reads FQGNSA. Trimming left V 3 bases short and J 0 bases short, with 12 bases between. In nucleotides, the CDR3 is TGTGCCAGCAGCTTTTCCACGTATAGCTCTGGGGCCAACGTCCTGACTTTC. Encoded protein: CASSFSTYSSGANVLTF.

The rearrangement joins TRBV29-1 to TRBJ1-2, with D maybe TRBD1 (5 bases). Germline loops: CDR1 SQVTM, CDR2 ANQGSEA. The V and J ends lost 0 bases and 6 bases respectively, with 14 bases between them. The CDR3 is 14 amino acids. The CDR3 sequence: CSVEDLRGIHGYTF. CDR3 nucleotides: TGCAGCGTTGAAGATCTGCGGGGGATTCATGGCTACACCTTC.

The chain is built from TRBV7-8 and TRBJ1-3, with TRBD1 matching over 9 bases. Germline lookup yields CDR1 SGHVS and CDR2 FQNEAQ. J was trimmed by 8 bases and V by 5 bases; bases with no gene match: 10. The CDR3 extends over 15 amino acids. DNA of the CDR3: TGTGCCAGCAGCACGACAGGGGGACTCGGGGACACCATATATTTT. This translates into CASSTTGGLGDTIYF.

The V call is TRBV6-5, the J call TRBJ1-4, with D maybe TRBD1 (6 bases). Germline V CDR1 and CDR2: MNHEY, SVGAGI. Deletions cut 6 bases from V and 3 bases from J, with 11 bases between. The CDR3 has 14 residues. The CDR3 loop reads CASRAGAANEKLFF. The CDR3 DNA is TGTGCCAGCAGGGCAGGGGCGGCTAATGAAAAACTGTTTTTT.

J is TRBJ2-5 and V is TRBV5-1; a possible D gene is TRBD2 (5 bases). Looked up from germline, CDR1 is SGHRS and CDR2 is YFSETQ. CDR3 length: 14 amino acids. V lost 2 bases, J lost 1 base, and 9 bases lay in between. The CDR3, as DNA: TGCGCCAGCAGCTTCAGAGGAGGCCAAGAGACCCAGTACTTC. It codes for CASSFRGGQETQYF.

This clone was picked up a small number of times. The DNA of the CDR3 is TGCGCCAGCAGGTACCAGGGACAGGGGGAATATGAGCAGTACTTC. Translating gives CASRYQGQGEYEQYF. This chain uses TRBV5-1 with TRBJ2-7, with 11 bases lining up with TRBD1. CDR3 length equals 15 residues. The V and J ends lost 5 bases and 7 bases, in that order; junction bases with no gene match: 11. CDR1 is SGHRS, CDR2 YFSETQ, per germline. The whole variable domain, remainder taken from reference TRBV5-1 and TRBJ2-7, is KAGVTQTPRYLIKTRGQQVTLSCSPISGHRSVSWYQQTPGQGLQFLFEYFSETQRNKGNFPGRFSGRQFSNSRSEMNVSTLELGDSALYLCASRYQGQGEYEQYFGPGTRLTVT.

This sequence joins TRBV24-1 and TRBJ2-5; maybe TRBD2 (5 bases). Between the trimmed V and J ends, which lost 7 bases and 7 bases, there was a span of 12 bases. The germline V gene has CDR1 KGHDR and CDR2 SFDVKD. CDR3 size: 12 residues. DNA for the CDR3: TGTGCCACCAGCGGACTCGGCGGGACCCAGTACTTC. Residues: CATSGLGGTQYF.

This clone was counted a few times. This rearrangement joins TRBV5-4 to TRBJ2-5; D is unclear. V lost 0 bases and J lost 2, with 5 bases in between. Looked up from germline, CDR1 is SGHNT and CDR2 is YYREEE (reference sequence). This CDR3 contains 13 residues. The CDR3 bases are TGTGCCAGCAGCTTGGAGCTACAAGAGACCCAGTACTTC. The encoded protein is CASSLELQETQYF.

This clone was detected only once. This sequence joins TRBV5-1 and TRBJ2-7; D perhaps matches TRBD1 (6 bases). The V gene lost 4 bases and the J gene lost 0 bases, with 11 bases spanning the gap. Germline CDR1 SGHRS, CDR2 YFSETQ. This CDR3 region has 14 residues. CDR3 sequence reads: CASSTTGFSYEQYF. The CDR3 DNA is TGCGCCAGCAGCACGACAGGTTTCTCCTACGAGCAGTACTTC.

This chain connects TRBV2 to TRBJ1-1; 8 nucleotides match TRBD1. The CDR3 has 14 amino acids. Germline V gives CDR1 SNHLY, CDR2 FYNNEI. The J segment lost 8 bases and the V segment lost 6 bases, leaving 11 bases of the junction unmatched. The CDR3 loop is CASRETGAIAEAFF. The CDR3 DNA is TGTGCCAGCAGGGAGACAGGGGCGATTGCGGAAGCTTTCTTT.

This clone was picked up a small number of times. The chain uses TRBV5-1 and TRBJ1-4; a weak D match, TRBD1 (6 bases). Trimming took 6 bases from V and 2 from J, leaving 14 bases between them. This CDR3 comprises 15 residues. Germline V gene data show CDR1 as SGHRS and CDR2 as YFSETQ. The CDR3 DNA reads TGCGCCAGCACCTACGGGGGGGGCACTAATGAAAAACTGTTTTTT. Translated, it gives CASTYGGGTNEKLFF.

The V gene is TRBV6-6, the J gene TRBJ1-1, with 7 nucleotides matching TRBD1. The germline V gene encodes CDR1 MNHNY and CDR2 SVGAGI (reference sequence). The CDR3 loop spans 14 amino acids. The trim removed 6 bases at V and 1 base at J, leaving 5 bases unmatched. For the CDR3, the DNA is TGTGCCAGCAGGCCCCGACAGGGGAACACTGAAGCTTTCTTT. This sequence encodes CASRPRQGNTEAFF.

This clone turned up a few times. The genes are TRBV5-6 and TRBJ1-1, with a weak D call TRBD1 (6 bases). Trimming took 4 bases from V and 10 from J, leaving 17 bases between them. Germline assignment: CDR1 SGHDT and CDR2 YYEEEE. There are 13 residues in the CDR3. CDR3 bases: TGTGCCAGCAGCCGAGGACAGAGTTGGGTAGCTTTCTTT. It translates to CASSRGQSWVAFF.

The chain has TRBV7-8 and TRBJ1-2, with no clear D. In germline, CDR1 is SGHVS, CDR2 FQNEAQ. The CDR3 has 13 amino acids. The V and J ends lost 3 bases and 4 bases respectively, with 9 bases between them. Here the CDR3 DNA reads TGTGCCAGCAGCTTCCCGGACTCCTATGGCTACACCTTC. This sequence encodes CASSFPDSYGYTF.